The present TCR beta chain was sequenced within a study of blood T cell repertoires in COVID-19. Across about two dozen US areas, participants ranged in age from about 18 to 100 years. The study recruited exposed participants who had met a COVID-19 case within 2 weeks before entry. Here immunoSEQ multiplex PCR was the method, and the copy in TCRdb shows in-frame clones only, minus some. In the table there are 200,000 to 250,000 clones, about 83% of which are singletons. This CDR3 is 12 amino acids long. Per germline, CDR1 MDHEN and CDR2 SYDVKM. Trimming shortened V by 6 bases and J by 10 bases, and 15 bases separated the two germline ends.

The sequencing input was PBMCs or T cells enriched from blood (not recorded which). The rearrangement joins TRBV28 to TRBJ1-1; perhaps TRBD1 as D (5 bases). This sequence was found in a woman aged 50 to 65 who had been exposed to COVID-19. In nucleotides, the CDR3 is TGTGCCAGCAGGGGTTGGCAGGGTGGAGCTTTCTTT. Translating gives CASRGWQGGAFF.